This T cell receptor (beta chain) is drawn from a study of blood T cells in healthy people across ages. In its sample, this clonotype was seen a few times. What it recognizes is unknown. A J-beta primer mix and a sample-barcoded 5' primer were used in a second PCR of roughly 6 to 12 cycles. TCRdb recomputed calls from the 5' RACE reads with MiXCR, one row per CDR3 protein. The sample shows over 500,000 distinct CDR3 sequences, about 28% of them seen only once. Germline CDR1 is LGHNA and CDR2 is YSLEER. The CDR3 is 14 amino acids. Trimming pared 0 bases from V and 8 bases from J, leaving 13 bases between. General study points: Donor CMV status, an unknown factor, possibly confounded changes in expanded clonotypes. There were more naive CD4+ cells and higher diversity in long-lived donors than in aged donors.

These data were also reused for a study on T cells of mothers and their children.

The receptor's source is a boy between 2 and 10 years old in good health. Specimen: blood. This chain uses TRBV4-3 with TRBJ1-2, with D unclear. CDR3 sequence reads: CASSQDRAVWGYTF. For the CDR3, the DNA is TGCGCCAGCAGCCAAGATAGGGCAGTATGGGGCTACACCTTC.